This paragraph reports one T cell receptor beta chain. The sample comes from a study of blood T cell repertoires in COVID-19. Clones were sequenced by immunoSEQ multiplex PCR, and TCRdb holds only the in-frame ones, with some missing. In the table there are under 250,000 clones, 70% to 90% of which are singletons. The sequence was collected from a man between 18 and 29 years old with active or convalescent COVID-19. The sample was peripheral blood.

The CDR3 protein is CASSLVGPQETQYF. CDR3 in DNA: TGCGCCAGCAGCTTGGTTGGTCCCCAGGAGACCCAGTACTTC. This chain connects TRBV5-1 to TRBJ2-5; D unclear. The germline V gene encodes CDR1 SGHRS and CDR2 YFSETQ. The CDR3 contains 14 residues. The V gene lost 0 bases and the J gene lost 5 bases, with 11 bases spanning the gap.